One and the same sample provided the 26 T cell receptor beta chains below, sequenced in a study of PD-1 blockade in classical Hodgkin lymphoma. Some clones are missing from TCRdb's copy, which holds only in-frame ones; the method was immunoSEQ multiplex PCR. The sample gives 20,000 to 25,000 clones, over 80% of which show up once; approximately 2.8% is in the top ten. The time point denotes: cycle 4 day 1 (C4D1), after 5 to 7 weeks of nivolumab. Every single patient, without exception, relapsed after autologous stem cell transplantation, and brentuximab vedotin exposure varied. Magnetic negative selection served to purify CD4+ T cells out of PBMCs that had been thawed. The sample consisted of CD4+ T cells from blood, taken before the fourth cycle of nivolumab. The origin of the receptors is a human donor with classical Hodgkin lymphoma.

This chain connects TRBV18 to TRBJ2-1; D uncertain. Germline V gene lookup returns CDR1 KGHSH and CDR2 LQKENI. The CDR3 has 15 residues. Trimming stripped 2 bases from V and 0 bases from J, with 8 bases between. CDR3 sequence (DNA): TGTGCCAGCTCACCAAGGCAGAGCTCCTACAATGAGCAGTTCTTC. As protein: CASSPRQSSYNEQFF.

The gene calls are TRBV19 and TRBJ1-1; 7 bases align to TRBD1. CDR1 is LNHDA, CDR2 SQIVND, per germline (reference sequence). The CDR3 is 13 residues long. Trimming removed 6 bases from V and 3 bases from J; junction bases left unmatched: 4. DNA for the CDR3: TGTGCCAGTAGACGACAGGGAGACACTGAAGCTTTCTTT. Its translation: CASRRQGDTEAFF.

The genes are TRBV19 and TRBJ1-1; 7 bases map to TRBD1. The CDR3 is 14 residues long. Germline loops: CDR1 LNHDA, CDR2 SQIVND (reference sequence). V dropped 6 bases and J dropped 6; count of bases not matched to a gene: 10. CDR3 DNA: TGTGCCAGTAGGGTGACAGGGCAAATCGCTGAAGCTTTCTTT. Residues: CASRVTGQIAEAFF.

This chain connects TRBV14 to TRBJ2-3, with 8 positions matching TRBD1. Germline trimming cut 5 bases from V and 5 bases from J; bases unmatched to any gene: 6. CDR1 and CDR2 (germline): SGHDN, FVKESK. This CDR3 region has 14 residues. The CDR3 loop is CASSFRQGKDTQYF. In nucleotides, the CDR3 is TGTGCCAGCAGCTTCCGACAGGGGAAAGATACGCAGTATTTT. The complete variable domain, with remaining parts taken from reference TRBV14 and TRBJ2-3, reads EAGVTQFPSHSVIEKGQTVTLRCDPISGHDNLYWYRRVMGKEIKFLLHFVKESKQDESGMPNNRFLAERTGGTYSTLKVQPAELEDSGVYFCASSFRQGKDTQYFGPGTRLTVL.

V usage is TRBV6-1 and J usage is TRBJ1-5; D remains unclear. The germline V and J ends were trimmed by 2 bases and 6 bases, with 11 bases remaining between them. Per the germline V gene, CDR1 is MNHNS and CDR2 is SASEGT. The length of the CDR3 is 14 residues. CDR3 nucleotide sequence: TGTGCCAGCAGTGAAATTCCGGCCGTTCAGCCCCAGCATTTT. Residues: CASSEIPAVQPQHF.

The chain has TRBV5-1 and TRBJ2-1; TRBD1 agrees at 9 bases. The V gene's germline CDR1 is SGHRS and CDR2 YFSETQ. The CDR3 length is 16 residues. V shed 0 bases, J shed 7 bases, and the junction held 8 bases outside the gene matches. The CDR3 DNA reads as TGCGCCAGCAGCTTGGGTCATACAGGGGGCGGAAATGAGCAGTTCTTC. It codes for CASSLGHTGGGNEQFF.

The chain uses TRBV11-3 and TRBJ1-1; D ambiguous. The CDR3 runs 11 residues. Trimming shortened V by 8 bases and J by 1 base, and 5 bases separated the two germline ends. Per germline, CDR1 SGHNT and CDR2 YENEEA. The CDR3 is CASRANTEAFF. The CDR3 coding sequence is TGTGCCAGCCGGGCGAACACTGAAGCTTTCTTT.

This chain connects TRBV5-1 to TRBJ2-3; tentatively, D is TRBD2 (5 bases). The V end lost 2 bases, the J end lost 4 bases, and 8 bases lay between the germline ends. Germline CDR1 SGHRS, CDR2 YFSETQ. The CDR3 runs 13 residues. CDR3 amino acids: CASSFEGSDTQYF. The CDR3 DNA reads TGCGCCAGCAGCTTTGAGGGTTCAGATACGCAGTATTTT.

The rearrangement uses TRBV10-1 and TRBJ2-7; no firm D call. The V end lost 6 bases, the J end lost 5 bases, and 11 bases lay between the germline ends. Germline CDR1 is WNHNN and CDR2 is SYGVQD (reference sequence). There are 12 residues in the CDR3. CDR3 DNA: TGCGCCAGCAGGATGCTAAGCGACGAGCAGTACTTC. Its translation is CASRMLSDEQYF.

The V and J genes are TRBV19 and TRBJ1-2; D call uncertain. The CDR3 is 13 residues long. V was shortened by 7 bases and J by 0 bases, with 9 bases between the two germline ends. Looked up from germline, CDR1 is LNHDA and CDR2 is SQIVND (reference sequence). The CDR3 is CASTGLANYGYTF. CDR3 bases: TGTGCCAGTACAGGATTAGCTAACTATGGCTACACCTTC.

CDR3 DNA: TGTGCCAGCAGTGAGCTACACCTTCCCGGGGAGCTGTTTTTT. This sequence encodes CASSELHLPGELFF. The chain links TRBV2 to TRBJ2-2; no clear D. Trimming left V 3 bases short and J 6 bases short, with 11 bases between. Germline CDR1 is SNHLY and CDR2 is FYNNEI. CDR3 length: 14 residues.

CDR3 DNA: TGTGCCAGCAGTTACCCGAAGGGCACCGGGGAGCTGTTTTTT. It encodes CASSYPKGTGELFF. V gene TRBV6-5 combines with J gene TRBJ2-2; D uncertain. The CDR3 totals 14 residues. V was pared by 2 bases and J by 4 bases, with 8 bases between. CDR1 and CDR2 from the germline V gene are MNHEY and SVGAGI.

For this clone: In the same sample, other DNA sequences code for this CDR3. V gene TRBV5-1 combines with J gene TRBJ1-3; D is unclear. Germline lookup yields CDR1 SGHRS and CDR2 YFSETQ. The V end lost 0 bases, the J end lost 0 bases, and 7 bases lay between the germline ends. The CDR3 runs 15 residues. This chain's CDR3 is CASSLEASSGNTIYF. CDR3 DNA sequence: TGCGCCAGCAGCTTGGAAGCCAGCTCTGGAAACACCATATATTTT.

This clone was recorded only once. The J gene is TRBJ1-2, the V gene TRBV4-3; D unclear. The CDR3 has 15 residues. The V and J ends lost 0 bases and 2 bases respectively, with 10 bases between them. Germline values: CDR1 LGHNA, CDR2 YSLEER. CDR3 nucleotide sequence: TGCGCCAGCAGCCAAGAAATAACTGCAAACTATGGCTACACCTTC. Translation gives CASSQEITANYGYTF.

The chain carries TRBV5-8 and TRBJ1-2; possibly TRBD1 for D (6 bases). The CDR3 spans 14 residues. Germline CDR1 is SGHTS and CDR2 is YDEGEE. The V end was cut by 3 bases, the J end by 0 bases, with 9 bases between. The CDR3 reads CASSWDTSNYGYTF. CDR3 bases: TGTGCCAGCAGCTGGGACACATCTAACTATGGCTACACCTTC.

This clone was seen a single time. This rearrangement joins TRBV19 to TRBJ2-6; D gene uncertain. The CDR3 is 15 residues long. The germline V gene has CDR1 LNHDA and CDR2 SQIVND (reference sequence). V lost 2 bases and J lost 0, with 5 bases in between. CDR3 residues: CASSIITSGANVLTF. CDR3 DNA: TGTGCCAGTAGTATAATCACCTCTGGGGCCAACGTCCTGACTTTC.

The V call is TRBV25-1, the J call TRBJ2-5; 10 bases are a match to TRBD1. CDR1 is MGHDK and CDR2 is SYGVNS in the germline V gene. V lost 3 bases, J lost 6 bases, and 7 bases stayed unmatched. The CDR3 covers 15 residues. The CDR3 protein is CASSDPRDRGQTQYF. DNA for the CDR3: TGTGCCAGCAGTGACCCCCGGGACAGGGGACAGACCCAGTACTTC. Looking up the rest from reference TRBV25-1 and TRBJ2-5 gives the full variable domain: EADIYQTPRYLVIGTGKKITLECSQTMGHDKMYWYQQDPGMELHLIHYSYGVNSTEKGDLSSESTVSRIRTEHFPLTLESARPSHTSQYLCASSDPRDRGQTQYFGPGTRLLVL.

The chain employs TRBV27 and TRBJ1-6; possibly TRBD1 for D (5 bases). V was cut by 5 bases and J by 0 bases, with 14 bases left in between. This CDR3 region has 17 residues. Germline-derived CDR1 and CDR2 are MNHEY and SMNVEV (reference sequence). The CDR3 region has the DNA TGTGCCAGCAGTCCGGGACCGATGAGCTCCTATAATTCACCCCTCCACTTT. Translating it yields CASSPGPMSSYNSPLHF.

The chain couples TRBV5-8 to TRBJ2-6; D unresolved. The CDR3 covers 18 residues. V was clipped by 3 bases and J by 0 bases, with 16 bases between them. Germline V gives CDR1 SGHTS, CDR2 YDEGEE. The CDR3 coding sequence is TGTGCCAGCAGCTACTGGTCAGGAAGTTCCTCTGGGGCCAACGTCCTGACTTTC. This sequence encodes CASSYWSGSSSGANVLTF.

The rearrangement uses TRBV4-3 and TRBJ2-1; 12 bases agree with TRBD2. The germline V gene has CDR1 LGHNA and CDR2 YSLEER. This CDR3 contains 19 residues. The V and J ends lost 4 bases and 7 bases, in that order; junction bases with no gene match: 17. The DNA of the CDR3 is TGCGCCAGCAGCCGTTTTCTAGCGGGGGGGCCCGTTGTGAGGAATGAGCAGTTCTTC. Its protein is CASSRFLAGGPVVRNEQFF.

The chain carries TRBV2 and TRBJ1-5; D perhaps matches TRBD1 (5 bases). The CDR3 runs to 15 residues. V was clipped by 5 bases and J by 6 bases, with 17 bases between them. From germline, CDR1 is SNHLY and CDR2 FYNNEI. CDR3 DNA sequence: TGTGCCAGCAGTCGGAGGGAGGGGAATTCTCAGCCCCAGCATTTT. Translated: CASSRREGNSQPQHF.

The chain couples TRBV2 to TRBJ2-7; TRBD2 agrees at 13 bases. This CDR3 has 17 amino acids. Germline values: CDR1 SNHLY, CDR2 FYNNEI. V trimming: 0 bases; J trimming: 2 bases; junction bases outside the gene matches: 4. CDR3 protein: CASSEALGLAGAYEQYF. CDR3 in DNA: TGTGCCAGCAGTGAAGCGCTAGGACTAGCGGGGGCCTACGAGCAGTACTTC.

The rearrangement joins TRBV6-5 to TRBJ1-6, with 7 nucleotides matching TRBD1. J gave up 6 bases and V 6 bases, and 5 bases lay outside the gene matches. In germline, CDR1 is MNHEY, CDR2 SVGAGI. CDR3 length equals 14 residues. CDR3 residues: CASRPGTVNSPLHF. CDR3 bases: TGTGCCAGCAGGCCTGGGACAGTTAATTCACCCCTCCACTTT.

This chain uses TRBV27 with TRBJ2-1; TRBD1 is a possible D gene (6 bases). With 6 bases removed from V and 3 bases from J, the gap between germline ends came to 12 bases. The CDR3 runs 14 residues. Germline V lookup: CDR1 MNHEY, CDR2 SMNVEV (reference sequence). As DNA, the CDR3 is TGTGCCAGCAGCCCACAGGGCTACTACAATGAGCAGTTCTTC. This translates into CASSPQGYYNEQFF.

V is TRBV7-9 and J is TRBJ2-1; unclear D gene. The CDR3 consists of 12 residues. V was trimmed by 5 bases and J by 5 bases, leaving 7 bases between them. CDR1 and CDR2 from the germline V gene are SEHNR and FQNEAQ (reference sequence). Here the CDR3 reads CASSGWDNEQFF. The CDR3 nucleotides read TGTGCCAGCAGCGGGTGGGACAATGAGCAGTTCTTC.

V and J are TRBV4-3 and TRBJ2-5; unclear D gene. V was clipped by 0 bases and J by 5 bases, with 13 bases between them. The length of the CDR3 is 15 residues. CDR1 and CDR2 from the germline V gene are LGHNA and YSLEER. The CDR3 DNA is TGCGCCAGCAGCCAAGATTTATGGGTAGGGGAGACCCAGTACTTC. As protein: CASSQDLWVGETQYF.